This T cell receptor (beta chain) was obtained from a study of blood T cell repertoires in COVID-19. Looking at the study overall: Italy, Spain and the United States were the sources of the convalescent and acute COVID-19 samples. In each case, the material was cDNA or gDNA derived from T cells, B-cell-depleted T cells, or PBMCs.

In the original processing: Amplifying reference gene primers gave estimates of nucleated cell counts. Clones were read by immunoSEQ multiplex PCR, and TCRdb kept only the in-frame ones, dropping some. That table gives V, J and clone size, and the DNA gave D and trimming. The sample includes 130,000 to 150,000 clones, about four fifths of them seen just once. Germline values: CDR1 MDHEN, CDR2 SYDVKM. Trimming shortened V by 4 bases and J by 8 bases, and 8 bases separated the two germline ends. The CDR3 consists of 12 residues. This chain links TRBV28 with TRBJ1-4, with D unclear. This receptor was taken from a human donor in a cohort sampled during active COVID-19. Sequenced: peripheral blood. CDR3 DNA: TGTGCCAGCAGTTCCCCCGTCGAAAAACTGTTTTTT. It is translated as CASSSPVEKLFF.